This record covers a single TCR beta chain. Treatment denoted: about 20 received Ad26.COV2.S at low or high dose, single or two shots; about 5 received placebo; per-sample allocation not given. Day 63 after the first vaccine or placebo injection was the time point for sampling. The CDR3 contains 15 residues. With 5 bases removed from V and 2 bases from J, the gap between germline ends came to 12 bases. In germline, CDR1 is SEHNR, CDR2 FQNEAQ (reference sequence). The data originate from a study of Ad26.COV2.S vaccination and SARS-CoV-2 variants. Method: immunoSEQ multiplex PCR; TCRdb's copy keeps in-frame clones and lacks some. In the table there are some 320,000 clones, around 83% of which are singletons.

The chain couples TRBV7-9 to TRBJ1-4; D gene ambiguous. The sequence derives from a person aged 18 to 59 who received the Ad26.COV2.S COVID-19 vaccine or a placebo. The sequences come from peripheral blood, collected in a trial of Ad26.COV2.S vaccine versus placebo. The CDR3 nucleotides read TGTGCCAGCAGCCAGGCGGACTGGACTAATGAAAAACTGTTTTTT. This translates into CASSQADWTNEKLFF. The whole variable domain, remainder taken from reference TRBV7-9 and TRBJ1-4, is DTGVSQNPRHKITKRGQNVTFRCDPISEHNRLYWYRQTLGQGPEFLTYFQNEAQLEKSRLLSDRFSAERPKGSFSTLEIQRTEQGDSAMYLCASSQADWTNEKLFFGSGTQLSVL.